This T cell receptor (beta chain) came from a study of early T cells in non-severe SARS-CoV-2 infection. This CDR3 spans 17 amino acids. CDR1 is LGHDT and CDR2 is YNNKEL in the germline V gene (reference sequence). Trimming took 0 bases from V and 2 from J, leaving 13 bases between them. Unique molecular identifiers were added to individual cDNA molecules. TCRdb reprocessed the 5' RACE reads with MiXCR, giving one entry per CDR3 protein. The sample lists some 64,000 distinct CDR3 sequences, just over 20% occurring once. This clonotype came up a few times. Sequenced material: whole blood, taken at baseline. V usage is TRBV3-1 and J usage is TRBJ2-2, with D unclear. The clonotype was recovered from an adult who was a healthcare worker with PCR-confirmed SARS-CoV-2 infection or an uninfected control (not recorded which). CDR3 DNA sequence: TGTGCCAGCAGCCAAGATGGCCAGCTTTCTAACACCGGGGAGCTGTTTTTT. This codes for CASSQDGQLSNTGELFF.